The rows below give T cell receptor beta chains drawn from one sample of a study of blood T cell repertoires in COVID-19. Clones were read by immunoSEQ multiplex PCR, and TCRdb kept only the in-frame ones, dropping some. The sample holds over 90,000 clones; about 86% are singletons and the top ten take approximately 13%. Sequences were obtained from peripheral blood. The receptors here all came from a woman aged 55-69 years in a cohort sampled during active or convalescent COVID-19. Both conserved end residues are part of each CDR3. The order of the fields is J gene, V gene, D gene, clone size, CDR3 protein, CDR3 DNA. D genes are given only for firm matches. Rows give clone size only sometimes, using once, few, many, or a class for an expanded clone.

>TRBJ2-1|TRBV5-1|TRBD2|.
CASSGTSGGNEQFF
TGCGCCAGCAGCGGGACTAGCGGGGGCAATGAGCAGTTCTTC
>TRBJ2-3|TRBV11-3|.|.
CASSSGRTDTQYF
TGTGCCAGCAGCTCGGGTAGGACAGATACGCAGTATTTT
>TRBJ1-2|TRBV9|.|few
CASSVGGVDYGYTF
TGTGCCAGCAGCGTAGGCGGGGTTGACTATGGCTACACCTTC
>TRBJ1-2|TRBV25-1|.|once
CASSSDSNYGYTF
TGTGCCAGCAGTTCGGACAGCAACTATGGCTACACCTTC
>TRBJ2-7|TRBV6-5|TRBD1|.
CASSPTGDAYEQYF
TGTGCCAGCAGTCCCACAGGGGACGCCTACGAGCAGTACTTC
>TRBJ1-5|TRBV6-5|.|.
CASSYSWERNQPQHF
TGTGCCAGCAGTTACTCGTGGGAGCGGAATCAGCCCCAGCATTTT
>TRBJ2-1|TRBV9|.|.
CASSGAGSEQFF
TGTGCCAGCAGCGGAGCCGGGAGTGAGCAGTTCTTC
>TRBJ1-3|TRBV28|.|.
CASSPGGTGNTIYF
TGTGCCAGCAGTCCGGGGGGGACTGGAAACACCATATATTTT
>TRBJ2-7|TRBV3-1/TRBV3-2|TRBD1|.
CASSQGQGLAEQYF
TGTGCCAGCAGCCAGGGACAGGGGTTGGCCGAGCAGTACTTC
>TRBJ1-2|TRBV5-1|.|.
CASSEAGGYGYTF
TGCGCCAGCAGCGAGGCAGGAGGGTATGGCTACACCTTC
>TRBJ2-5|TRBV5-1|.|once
CASSFGEGQETQYF
TGCGCCAGCAGCTTCGGGGAAGGCCAAGAGACCCAGTACTTC
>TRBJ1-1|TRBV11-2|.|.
CASSLSAGGNTEAFF
TGTGCCAGCAGCTTGAGTGCGGGGGGGAACACTGAAGCTTTCTTT
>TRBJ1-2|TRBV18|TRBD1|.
CASSPGQRDGYTF
TGTGCCAGCTCTCCGGGACAGAGGGATGGCTACACCTTC
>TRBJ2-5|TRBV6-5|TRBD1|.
CASSLTGEETQYF
TGTGCCAGCAGCCTTACAGGGGAGGAGACCCAGTACTTC
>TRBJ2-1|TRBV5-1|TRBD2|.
CASSLLAQNEQFF
TGCGCCAGCAGCTTACTAGCGCAGAATGAGCAGTTCTTC
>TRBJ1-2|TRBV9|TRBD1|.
CASSTDRGAYGYTF
TGTGCCAGCAGCACGGACAGGGGAGCGTATGGCTACACCTTC
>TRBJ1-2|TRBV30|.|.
CAWSATGGGYTF
TGTGCCTGGAGTGCCACAGGCGGAGGCTACACCTTC
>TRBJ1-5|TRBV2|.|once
CASRGTGYSNQPQHF
TGTGCCAGCAGAGGCACAGGGTATAGCAATCAGCCCCAGCATTTT
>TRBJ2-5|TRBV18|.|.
CASSPLGTAKETQYF
TGTGCCAGCTCACCCCTAGGGACTGCGAAAGAGACCCAGTACTTC
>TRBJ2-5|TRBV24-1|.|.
CATSDGWQETQYF
TGTGCCACCAGTGACGGGTGGCAAGAGACCCAGTACTTC
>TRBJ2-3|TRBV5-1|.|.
CASSPGGLDILNTQYF
TGCGCCAGCAGCCCCGGTGGGCTGGACATTTTGAATACGCAGTATTTT
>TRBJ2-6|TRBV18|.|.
CASSPPFSSGANVLTF
TGTGCCAGCTCACCACCGTTCAGTTCTGGGGCCAACGTCCTGACTTTC